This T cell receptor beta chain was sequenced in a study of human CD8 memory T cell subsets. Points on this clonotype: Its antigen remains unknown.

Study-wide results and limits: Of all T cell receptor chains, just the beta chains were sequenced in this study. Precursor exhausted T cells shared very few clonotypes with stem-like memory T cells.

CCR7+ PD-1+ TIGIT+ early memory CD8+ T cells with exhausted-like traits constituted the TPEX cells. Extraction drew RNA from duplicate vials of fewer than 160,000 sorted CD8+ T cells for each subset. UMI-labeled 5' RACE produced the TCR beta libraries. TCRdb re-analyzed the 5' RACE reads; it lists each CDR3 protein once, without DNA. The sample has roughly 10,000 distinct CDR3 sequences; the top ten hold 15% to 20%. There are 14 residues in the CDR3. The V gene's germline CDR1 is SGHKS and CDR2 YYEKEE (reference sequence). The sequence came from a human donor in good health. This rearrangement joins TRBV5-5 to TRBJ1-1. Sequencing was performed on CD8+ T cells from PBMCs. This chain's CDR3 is CASTLETMNTEAFF.